A single sample is the source of the 24 T cell receptor beta chains below, sequenced in a study of identical twins. TCRdb reprocessed the 5' RACE reads via MiXCR and lists one record per CDR3 protein. The sample holds approximately 500,000 distinct CDR3 sequences; more than 20% are singletons and the top ten take just under 3%. The same data also contributed to another study, on T cells expressing NK-cell markers.

What was sequenced was CD4+ T cells sorted from blood. The receptors shown here come from a woman aged 18-35 years in good health.

A few counts support this clonotype. The chain carries TRBV27 and TRBJ2-5; TRBD2 is a possible D gene (5 bases). Germline V gene lookup returns CDR1 MNHEY and CDR2 SMNVEV (reference sequence). CDR3 length equals 13 residues. Between the trimmed V and J ends, which lost 6 bases and 2 bases, there was a span of 10 bases. As DNA, the CDR3 is TGTGCCAGCAGATCCTCGGGGCAAGAGACCCAGTACTTC. Translated: CASRSSGQETQYF.

V and J are TRBV20-1 and TRBJ2-3; 13 bases fit TRBD2. This CDR3 has 16 amino acids. The junction had 8 bases not matched to a gene; V was cut back by 4 bases and J by 4 bases. CDR1 is DFQATT, CDR2 SNEGSKA, per germline (reference sequence). CDR3 nucleotide sequence: TGCAGTGCTAAAGGACTAGCGGGAGACCTGGCAGATACGCAGTATTTT. It yields the protein CSAKGLAGDLADTQYF.

The chain carries TRBV5-1 and TRBJ2-5, with 11 bases matching TRBD1. Germline V gene data show CDR1 as SGHRS and CDR2 as YFSETQ. This CDR3 is 16 amino acids long. V lost 4 bases to trimming and J lost 2 bases; unmatched junction nucleotides: 7. CDR3 amino acids: CASSGPGQGAQETQYF. The CDR3 DNA sequence: TGCGCCAGCAGCGGCCCTGGACAGGGGGCTCAAGAGACCCAGTACTTC.

The chain joins TRBV5-5 to TRBJ1-1; tentatively, D is TRBD1 (6 bases). The CDR3 runs to 17 residues. Germline V gene lookup returns CDR1 SGHKS and CDR2 YYEKEE (reference sequence). Trimming stripped 4 bases from V and 3 bases from J, with 22 bases between. The CDR3 spells CASSMMLITGFDTEAFF. The CDR3 DNA is TGTGCCAGCAGCATGATGCTAATTACAGGGTTTGACACTGAAGCTTTCTTT.

This clonotype has a handful of counts. V gene TRBV5-1 combines with J gene TRBJ1-6, with 8 bases matching TRBD1. Germline V gene data show CDR1 as SGHRS and CDR2 as YFSETQ. The ends lost 4 bases at V and 10 bases at J; junction bases unmatched: 7. The CDR3 consists of 14 residues. CDR3 protein: CASSGWTGYSPLHF. Written as DNA, the CDR3 is TGCGCCAGCAGCGGCTGGACAGGGTACTCACCCCTCCACTTT.

This chain joins TRBV20-1 and TRBJ2-1; 8 positions match TRBD1. V lost 4 bases and J lost 0; bases outside the gene matches: 2. Per the germline V gene, CDR1 is DFQATT and CDR2 is SNEGSKA (reference sequence). The CDR3 is made up of 14 amino acids. CDR3 residues: CSATDRGSYNEQFF. CDR3 in DNA: TGCAGTGCTACCGACAGGGGCTCCTACAATGAGCAGTTCTTC.

The chain has TRBV5-1 and TRBJ1-1; D remains unclear. Per the germline V gene, CDR1 is SGHRS and CDR2 is YFSETQ. The V and J ends lost 0 bases and 7 bases respectively, with 10 bases between them. The CDR3 totals 13 residues. CDR3 DNA sequence: TGCGCCAGCAGCTTGGGAGCAGAGGGTGAAGCTTTCTTT. This codes for CASSLGAEGEAFF.

This clonotype was counted many times. This sequence joins TRBV3-1 and TRBJ1-1; no reliable D call. Trimming pared 7 bases from V and 8 bases from J, leaving 11 bases between. CDR1 is LGHDT, CDR2 YNNKEL, per germline (reference sequence). This CDR3 region has 11 residues. For the CDR3, the DNA is TGTGCCAGCACCCACCGAGGCGAAGCTTTCTTT. Encoded protein: CASTHRGEAFF. Full variable domain (remainder filled in from reference TRBV3-1 and TRBJ1-1): DTAVSQTPKYLVTQMGNDKSIKCEQNLGHDTMYWYKQDSKKFLKIMFSYNNKELIINETVPNRFSPKSPDKAHLNLHINSLELGDSAVYFCASTHRGEAFFGQGTRLTVV.

This clonotype was detected only a few times. The DNA of the CDR3 is TGTGCCAGCAGCCAAGATTCTTTCTCCTACGAGCAGTACTTC. Translation gives CASSQDSFSYEQYF. The chain is built from TRBV3-1 and TRBJ2-7; no clear D. The CDR3 covers 14 residues. Germline V lookup: CDR1 LGHDT, CDR2 YNNKEL (reference sequence). V lost 0 bases, J lost 0 bases, and 6 bases lay in between.

J is TRBJ1-5 and V is TRBV2; D gene unclear. Germline lookup yields CDR1 SNHLY and CDR2 FYNNEI. V lost 2 bases and J 4 bases, leaving 9 bases between the germline ends. The CDR3 is 14 amino acids. CDR3 DNA sequence: TGTGCCAGCAGTGAAAGGGCGGGGAATCAGCCCCAGCATTTT. Protein product: CASSERAGNQPQHF.

DNA of the CDR3: TGTGCCAGCAGCTACTGGGACAGCTCCTACGAGCAGTACTTC. This encodes CASSYWDSSYEQYF. The chain links TRBV7-2 to TRBJ2-7, with 7 bases identical to TRBD1. Germline values: CDR1 SGHTA, CDR2 FQGNSA. This CDR3 contains 14 residues. After removal of 4 bases from V and 0 bases from J, the junction contained 3 bases not matched to a gene. Looking up the rest from reference TRBV7-2 and TRBJ2-7 gives the full variable domain: GAGVSQSPSNKVTEKGKDVELRCDPISGHTALYWYRQSLGQGLEFLIYFQGNSAPDKSGLPSDRFSAERTGGSVSTLTIQRTQQEDSAVYLCASSYWDSSYEQYFGPGTRLTVT.

This clonotype has a handful of counts. J is TRBJ2-2 and V is TRBV7-2; the D is unclear. The CDR3 consists of 15 residues. Germline CDR1 reads SGHTA; CDR2 reads FQGNSA. V was shortened by 2 bases and J by 5 bases, with 12 bases between the two germline ends. The CDR3 loop is CASSLTAPVTGELFF. CDR3 coding DNA: TGTGCCAGCAGCTTAACCGCGCCGGTGACCGGGGAGCTGTTTTTT.

This clonotype has just a few counts. The rearrangement uses TRBV4-2 and TRBJ2-1, with 8 bases aligning to TRBD2. J lost 9 bases, V lost 3 bases, and 10 bases had no gene match. From germline, CDR1 is LGHNA and CDR2 YNFKEQ. CDR3 length: 15 residues. The CDR3 region has the DNA TGTGCCAGCAGCCAGGGGTCTAGCGGGTACGGTGAGCAGTTCTTC. Translation: CASSQGSSGYGEQFF.

This chain uses TRBV7-3 with TRBJ1-2; 8 bases agree with TRBD1. Germline V gives CDR1 SGHTA, CDR2 FQGTGA. This CDR3 spans 14 amino acids. J was trimmed by 7 bases and V by 8 bases; bases with no gene match: 12. CDR3 nucleotide sequence: TGTGCCAGCGGCCCAGGGGGCGCGGGTTCTGGCTACACCTTC. It translates to CASGPGGAGSGYTF.

This clonotype turned up a few times. V gene TRBV6-4 combines with J gene TRBJ1-5; TRBD1 matches 8 bases. Trimming at V came to 5 bases and at J to 6 bases, leaving 6 bases not matched to a gene. Germline V gene data show CDR1 as MRHNA and CDR2 as SNTAGT. CDR3 length equals 14 residues. CDR3 coding DNA: TGTGCCAGCAGTAACACAGGGGGAAGTCAGCCCCAGCATTTT. Amino acids: CASSNTGGSQPQHF.

The V gene is TRBV6-2 or TRBV6-3, the J gene TRBJ2-1; D unresolved. The ends were cut back, 7 bases at V and 3 bases at J, with 13 bases in the middle. Germline V gene sequence: CDR1 MNHEY, CDR2 SVGEGT. This CDR3 region has 14 residues. CDR3 in DNA: TGTGCCAGCACCAATGGGCCTTACTACAATGAGCAGTTCTTC. It yields the protein CASTNGPYYNEQFF.

The chain carries TRBV6-1 and TRBJ2-2, with D possibly TRBD1 on 5 matching bases. CDR1 is MNHNS and CDR2 is SASEGT in the germline V gene. V was trimmed by 3 bases and J by 5 bases, leaving 7 bases between them. CDR3 size: 13 residues. The CDR3: CASSDQGTGELFF. Written as DNA, the CDR3 is TGTGCCAGCAGTGACCAGGGAACCGGGGAGCTGTTTTTT.

V and J are TRBV12-3 or TRBV12-4 and TRBJ1-1, with 7 bases lining up with TRBD1. The junction had 6 bases not matched to a gene; V was cut back by 4 bases and J by 1 base. CDR3 length equals 15 residues. The CDR3 protein is CASSSRRTGNTEAFF. The CDR3 nucleotides read TGTGCCAGCAGTTCCCGAAGGACAGGGAACACTGAAGCTTTCTTT.

This clonotype was counted between two and nine times. The V gene is TRBV7-9, the J gene TRBJ2-7; D might be TRBD1 (6 bases). CDR3 length equals 14 residues. The ends were cut back, 5 bases at V and 2 bases at J, with 13 bases in the middle. CDR1 is SEHNR, CDR2 FQNEAQ, per germline (reference sequence). The CDR3 spells CASSQTGDAYEQYF. The DNA for the CDR3 is TGTGCCAGCAGCCAGACAGGAGACGCCTACGAGCAGTACTTC.

The chain joins TRBV6-2 or TRBV6-3 to TRBJ2-1, with TRBD1 as a possible D gene (5 bases). V lost 10 bases to trimming and J lost 5 bases, with 15 bases between them. Per the germline V gene, CDR1 is MNHEY and CDR2 is SVGEGT. The CDR3 loop spans 13 amino acids. The chain's CDR3 is CATKTRADNEQFF. DNA for the CDR3: TGTGCCACCAAAACCAGGGCAGACAATGAGCAGTTCTTC.

The chain couples TRBV5-1 to TRBJ2-4; a weak D match, TRBD2 (6 bases). This CDR3 region has 12 residues. Germline-derived CDR1 and CDR2 are SGHRS and YFSETQ. Deletions cut 0 bases from V and 12 bases from J, with 10 bases between. CDR3 in DNA: TGCGCCAGCAGCTTGGTGGGAGGCAGTCAGTACTTC. Translating it yields CASSLVGGSQYF. The full variable domain, with the rest looked up from reference TRBV5-1 and TRBJ2-4, is KAGVTQTPRYLIKTRGQQVTLSCSPISGHRSVSWYQQTPGQGLQFLFEYFSETQRNKGNFPGRFSGRQFSNSRSEMNVSTLELGDSALYLCASSLVGGSQYFGAGTRLSVL.

The rearrangement uses TRBV6-1 and TRBJ2-3; D unclear. Germline loops: CDR1 MNHNS, CDR2 SASEGT. This CDR3 has 14 residues. V was clipped by 7 bases and J by 3 bases, with 14 bases between them. CDR3 DNA: TGTGCCAGCACCCCCGGTTGGGGAACAGATACGCAGTATTTT. It codes for CASTPGWGTDTQYF.

This clonotype was seen only a few times. The chain combines TRBV5-1 with TRBJ1-1, with D maybe TRBD1 (5 bases). The CDR3 has 14 amino acids. Germline CDR1 is SGHRS and CDR2 is YFSETQ. Deletions cut 4 bases from V and 4 bases from J, with 14 bases between. The CDR3 region is CASSLGMGGTEAFF. In nucleotides, the CDR3 is TGCGCCAGCAGCCTAGGGATGGGGGGCACTGAAGCTTTCTTT.

The table lists this clonotype with a few counts. The V call is TRBV20-1, the J call TRBJ1-2; D possibly corresponds to TRBD1 (5 bases). This CDR3 comprises 12 residues. The ends were cut back, 5 bases at V and 2 bases at J, with 9 bases in the middle. CDR1 is DFQATT, CDR2 SNEGSKA, per germline (reference sequence). CDR3 sequence (DNA): TGCAGTGCTGCAGGGACCAACTATGGCTACACCTTC. Translated, it gives CSAAGTNYGYTF.